This TCR beta chain originates from a study of beta chain features in type 1 diabetes (dated by TCRdb to 2016 to 2019). Study-wide context: No differences in mean age, gender distribution, total cell number or subset yield were found between patients and healthy donors. A total of around 110,000,000 sorted cells were examined across all samples, and RNA yield correlated strongly with the number of cells per subset. Naive and central memory subsets were obtained from all 30 or so donors, but regulatory and stem cell-like memory subsets were isolated from only 8 patients and 8 healthy donors. In the study, TCRB repertoires of sorted circulating CD4+ T cell subsets from recently diagnosed type 1 diabetes patients were compared with those of matched healthy donors.

Counted from cysteine to phenylalanine, this CDR3 has 16 amino acids. Just the 48-base CDR3 DNA is kept, in frame starting at base 1. Unmatched junction bases come to 8, with V trimmed by 1 base and J by 4 bases. CDR1 and CDR2, per the germline V gene, are SGHVS and FQNEAQ. All of the isolated RNA was reverse transcribed with the High Capacity cDNA Reverse Transcription Kit, so expressed TCRB transcripts were sequenced. Deep immunoSEQ sequencing was performed on naive, central memory and regulatory T cell samples, with an average of roughly 3.5 million total reads per sample. After sorted cells were lysed in RLT buffer, RNA was extracted with DNase-treated RNeasy Micro or Mini kits, with the choice depending on cell number. Each cell subset was processed on its own to prevent cross-contamination, while patient and healthy donor samples were processed together. The immunoSEQ multiplex PCR was used to amplify TCRB sequences from cDNA, yielding 87-bp fragments that span the CDR3 region. The amplicons were sequenced using the Illumina HiSeq platform. In the source study's methods: Synthetic template baselines were used to correct PCR bias computationally, reads within Hamming distance 2 were collapsed, and singletons that could not be merged were discarded. By aligning reads against IMGT, V, D and J genes, CDR3 length, and insertions or deletions at six rearrangement sites were assigned. Within each subset, clonotype counts were normalized to sorted cell number, after which true diversity and Gini coefficients were computed with the tcR R package. The overlap coefficient, calculated on TCRB nucleotide sequences, was used to quantify repertoire sharing. Out-of-frame TCRB sequences from naive cells were analyzed to stand in for the pre-selection repertoire. In its TCRdb copy, this immuneACCESS table keeps in-frame sequences only and misses some clones. Where compared with another copy, unresolved V genes explain less than half of these, and the others have no known cause. The D gene and trimming were derived from the DNA, and the V and J assignments and clone size from that table. The sample includes around 500,000 clones, with roughly 11% observed a single time. Clones ranked in the top ten supply 0.046% of the sample.

From each donor, a single peripheral blood sample of about 100 mL on average was drawn into heparinised tubes. A BD FACSAria II and a panel including CD45RO, CCR7, CD25, CD127, CD95 and CD27 were used to sort naive, central memory, regulatory and stem cell-like memory CD4+ T cells. All sorted populations exceeded 95% purity. Right away, PBMCs were isolated by Lymphoprep density gradient centrifugation and were stained directly, with no culture step. So that batch effects would be minimized, each experiment stained and sorted samples in pairs, pairing one healthy donor with one patient. Beyond this particular receptor, the publication reports: At VDJ recombination sites, patients with type 1 diabetes made fewer insertions and deleted more nucleotides, a pattern implying thymic rearrangement abnormalities. The naive, central memory and regulatory TCRB repertoires appeared to resemble one another more closely among patients than among healthy donors. Sequencing cDNA rather than genomic DNA could over-represent highly expressing activated cells, although activation and CD3 levels did not differ between groups. HLA sub-analyses involved small numbers of individuals, so any influence of HLA type on TCRB rearrangement remained unresolved. Shorter templates might be favored by PCR, yet because patient and control samples were amplified and corrected together, any such skew would affect both groups equally. A moderate but significant shortening of TCRB CDR3 length was observed in type 1 diabetes patients in all four CD4+ subsets.

This clone was seen a handful of times. Its binding antigen is unknown. No much larger clonotype is one base removed from it; base qualities were not supplied. What was sequenced was naive CD4+ T cells from blood. The sample's cell subset or site label, in plain terms: true naive CD4+ T cells. This receptor was identified in a woman aged 18-30 years in good health. The V gene is TRBV7-8 and the J gene is TRBJ2-5; TRBD1 aligns with 8 central bases. The DNA sequence is given as TGTGCCAGCAGCTTAGGGCCGGGACAGGTTCGAGAGACCCAGTACTTC. Translated, it reads CASSLGPGQVRETQYF. When the CDR3 is completed using the reference TRBV7-8 and TRBJ2-5 genes on either side, the full variable domain is GAGVSQSPRYKVAKRGQDVALRCDPISGHVSLFWYQQALGQGPEFLTYFQNEAQLDKSGLPSDRFFAERPEGSVSTLKIQRTQQEDSAVYLCASSLGPGQVRETQYFGPGTRLLVL.